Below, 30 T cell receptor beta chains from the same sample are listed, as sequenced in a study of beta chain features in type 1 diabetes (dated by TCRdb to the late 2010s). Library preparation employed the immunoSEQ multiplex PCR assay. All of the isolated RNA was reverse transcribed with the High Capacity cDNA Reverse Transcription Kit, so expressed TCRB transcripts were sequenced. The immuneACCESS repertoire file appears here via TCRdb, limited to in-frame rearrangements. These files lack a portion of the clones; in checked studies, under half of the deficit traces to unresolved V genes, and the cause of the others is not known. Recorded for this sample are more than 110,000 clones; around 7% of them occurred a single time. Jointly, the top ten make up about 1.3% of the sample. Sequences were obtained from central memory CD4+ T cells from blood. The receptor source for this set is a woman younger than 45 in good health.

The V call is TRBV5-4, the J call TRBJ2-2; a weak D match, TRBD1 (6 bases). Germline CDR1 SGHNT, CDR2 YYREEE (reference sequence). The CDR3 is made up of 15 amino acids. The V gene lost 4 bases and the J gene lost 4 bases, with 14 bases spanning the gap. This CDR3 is CASSRDIDGTGELFF. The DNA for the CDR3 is TGTGCCAGCAGCCGGGACATAGACGGCACCGGGGAGCTGTTTTTT.

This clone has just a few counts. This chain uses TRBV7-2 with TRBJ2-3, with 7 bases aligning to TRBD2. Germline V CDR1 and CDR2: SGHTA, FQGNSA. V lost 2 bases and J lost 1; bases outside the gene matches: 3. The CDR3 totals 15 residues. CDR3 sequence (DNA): TGTGCCAGCAGCTTAAGGCTAGCGGGCACAGATACGCAGTATTTT. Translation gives CASSLRLAGTDTQYF.

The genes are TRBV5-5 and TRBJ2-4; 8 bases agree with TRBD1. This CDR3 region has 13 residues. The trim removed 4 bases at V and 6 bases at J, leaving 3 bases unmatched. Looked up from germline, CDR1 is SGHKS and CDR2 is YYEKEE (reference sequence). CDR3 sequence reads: CASSRGQGNIQYF. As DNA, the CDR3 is TGTGCCAGCAGCCGCGGACAGGGAAACATTCAGTACTTC.

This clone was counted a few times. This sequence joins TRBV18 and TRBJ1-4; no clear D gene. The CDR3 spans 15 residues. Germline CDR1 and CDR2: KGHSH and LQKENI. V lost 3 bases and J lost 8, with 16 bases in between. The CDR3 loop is CASSPASGEREKLFF. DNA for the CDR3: TGTGCCAGCTCACCGGCTTCGGGAGAGAGGGAAAAACTGTTTTTT.

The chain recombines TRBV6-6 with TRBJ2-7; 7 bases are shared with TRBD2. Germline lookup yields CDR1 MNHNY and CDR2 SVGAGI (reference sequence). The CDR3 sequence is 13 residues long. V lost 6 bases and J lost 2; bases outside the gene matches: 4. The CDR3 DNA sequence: TGTGCCAGCAGAAGCGGGACTCCCTACGAGCAGTACTTC. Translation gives CASRSGTPYEQYF.

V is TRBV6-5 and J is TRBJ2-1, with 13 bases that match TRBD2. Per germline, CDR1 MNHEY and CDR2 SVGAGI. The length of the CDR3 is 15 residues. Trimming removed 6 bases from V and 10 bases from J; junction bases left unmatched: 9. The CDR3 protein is CASSRTGLAGEEQFF. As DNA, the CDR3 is TGTGCCAGCAGCCGTACCGGACTAGCGGGAGAGGAGCAGTTCTTC.

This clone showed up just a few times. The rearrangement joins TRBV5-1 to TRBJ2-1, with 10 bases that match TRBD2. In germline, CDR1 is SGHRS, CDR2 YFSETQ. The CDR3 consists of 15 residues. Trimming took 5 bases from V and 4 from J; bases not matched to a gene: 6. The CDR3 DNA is TGCGCCAGCAGAAGAGGGACTAGCGATTACAATGAGCAGTTCTTC. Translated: CASRRGTSDYNEQFF.

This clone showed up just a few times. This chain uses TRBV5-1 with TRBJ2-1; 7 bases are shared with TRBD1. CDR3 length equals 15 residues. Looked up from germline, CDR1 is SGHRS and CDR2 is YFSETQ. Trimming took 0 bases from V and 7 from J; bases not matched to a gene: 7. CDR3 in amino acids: CASSLGQGVKNEQFF. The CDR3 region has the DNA TGCGCCAGCAGCTTGGGACAGGGTGTGAAAAATGAGCAGTTCTTC.

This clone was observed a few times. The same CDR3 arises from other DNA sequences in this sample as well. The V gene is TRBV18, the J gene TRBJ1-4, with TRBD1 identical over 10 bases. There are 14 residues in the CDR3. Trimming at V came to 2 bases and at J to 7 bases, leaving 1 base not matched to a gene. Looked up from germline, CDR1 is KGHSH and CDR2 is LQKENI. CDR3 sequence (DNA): TGTGCCAGCTCACCAGGGACAGGGGTTGAAAAACTGTTTTTT. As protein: CASSPGTGVEKLFF. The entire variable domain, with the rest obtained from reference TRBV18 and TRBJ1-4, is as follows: NAGVMQNPRHLVRRRGQEARLRCSPMKGHSHVYWYRQLPEEGLKFMVYLQKENIIDESGMPKERFSAEFPKEGPSILRIQQVVRGDSAAYFCASSPGTGVEKLFFGSGTQLSVL.

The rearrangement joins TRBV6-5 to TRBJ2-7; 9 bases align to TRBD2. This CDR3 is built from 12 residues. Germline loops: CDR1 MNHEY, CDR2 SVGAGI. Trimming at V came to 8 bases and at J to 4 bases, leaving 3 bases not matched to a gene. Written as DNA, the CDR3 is TGTGCCAGCTGGCGGGAGGGGTACGAGCAGTACTTC. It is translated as CASWREGYEQYF.

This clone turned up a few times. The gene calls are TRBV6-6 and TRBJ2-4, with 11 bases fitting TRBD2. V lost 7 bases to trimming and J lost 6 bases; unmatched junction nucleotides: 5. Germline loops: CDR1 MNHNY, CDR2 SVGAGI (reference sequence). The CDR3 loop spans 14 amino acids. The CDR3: CASMTSGALNIQYF. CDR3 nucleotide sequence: TGTGCCAGCATGACTAGCGGGGCTCTAAACATTCAGTACTTC.

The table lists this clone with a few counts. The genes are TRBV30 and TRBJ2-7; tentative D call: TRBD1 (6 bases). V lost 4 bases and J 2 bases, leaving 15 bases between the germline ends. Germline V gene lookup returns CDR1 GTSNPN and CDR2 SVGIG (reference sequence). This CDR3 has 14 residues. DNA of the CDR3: TGTGCCTGGACGGTAACAGGGACCCCCTACGAGCAGTACTTC. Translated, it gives CAWTVTGTPYEQYF.

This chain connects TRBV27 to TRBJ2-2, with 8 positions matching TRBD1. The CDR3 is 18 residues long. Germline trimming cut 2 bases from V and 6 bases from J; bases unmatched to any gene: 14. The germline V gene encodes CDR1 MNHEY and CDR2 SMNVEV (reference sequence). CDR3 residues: CASSLNFVGRGPSGELFF. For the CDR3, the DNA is TGTGCCAGCAGTTTAAATTTTGTGGGCAGGGGGCCTTCCGGGGAGCTGTTTTTT.

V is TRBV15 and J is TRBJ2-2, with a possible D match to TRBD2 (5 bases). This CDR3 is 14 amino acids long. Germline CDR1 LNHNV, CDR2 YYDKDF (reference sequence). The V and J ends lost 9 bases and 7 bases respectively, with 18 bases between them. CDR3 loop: CATRLRGYGGELFF. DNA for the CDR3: TGTGCCACGCGCCTTAGAGGGTATGGCGGGGAGCTGTTTTTT.

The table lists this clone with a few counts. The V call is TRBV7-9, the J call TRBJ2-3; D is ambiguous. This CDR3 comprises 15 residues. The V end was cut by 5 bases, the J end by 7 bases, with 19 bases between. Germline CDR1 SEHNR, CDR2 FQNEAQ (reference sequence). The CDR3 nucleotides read TGTGCCAGCAGCCCCGTACTGCCTGCAGGAAATACGCAGTATTTT. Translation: CASSPVLPAGNTQYF.

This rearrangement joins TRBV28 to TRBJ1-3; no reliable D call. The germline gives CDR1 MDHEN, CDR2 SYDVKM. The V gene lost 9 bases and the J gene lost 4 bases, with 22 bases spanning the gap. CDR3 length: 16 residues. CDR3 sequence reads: CASQSPRGWGGNTIYF. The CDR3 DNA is TGTGCCAGTCAATCCCCCCGGGGATGGGGAGGAAACACCATATATTTT.

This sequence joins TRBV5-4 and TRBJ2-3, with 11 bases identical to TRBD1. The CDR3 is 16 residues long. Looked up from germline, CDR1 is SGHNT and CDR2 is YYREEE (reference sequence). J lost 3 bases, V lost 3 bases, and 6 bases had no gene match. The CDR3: CASSSRGDRGTDTQYF. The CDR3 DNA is TGTGCCAGCAGCTCCAGGGGGGACAGGGGGACAGATACGCAGTATTTT.

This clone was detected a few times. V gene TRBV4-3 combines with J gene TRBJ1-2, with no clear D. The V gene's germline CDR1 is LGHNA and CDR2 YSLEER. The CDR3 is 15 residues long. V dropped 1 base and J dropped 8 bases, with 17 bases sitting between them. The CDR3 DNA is TGCGCCAGCAGCCAAGCTGGTCGGGAGGGTAGGGGCTACACCTTC. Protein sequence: CASSQAGREGRGYTF.

CDR3 in amino acids: CASSYYLGTSGRASDTQYF. The CDR3 bases are TGTGCCAGCAGTTATTACCTCGGGACTAGCGGGAGGGCCTCAGATACGCAGTATTTT. This chain joins TRBV27 and TRBJ2-3, with 16 bases matching TRBD2. Germline V gives CDR1 MNHEY, CDR2 SMNVEV (reference sequence). The CDR3 is 19 residues long. Trimming took 4 bases from V and 4 from J; bases not matched to a gene: 11.

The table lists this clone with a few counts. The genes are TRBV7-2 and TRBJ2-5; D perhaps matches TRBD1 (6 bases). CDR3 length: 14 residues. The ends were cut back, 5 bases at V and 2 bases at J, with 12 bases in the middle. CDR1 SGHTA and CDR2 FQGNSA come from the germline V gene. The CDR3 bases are TGTGCCAGCAGCCAAGCCACAGGGCAAGAGACCCAGTACTTC. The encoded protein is CASSQATGQETQYF. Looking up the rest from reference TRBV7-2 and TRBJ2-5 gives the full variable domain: GAGVSQSPSNKVTEKGKDVELRCDPISGHTALYWYRQSLGQGLEFLIYFQGNSAPDKSGLPSDRFSAERTGGSVSTLTIQRTQQEDSAVYLCASSQATGQETQYFGPGTRLLVL.

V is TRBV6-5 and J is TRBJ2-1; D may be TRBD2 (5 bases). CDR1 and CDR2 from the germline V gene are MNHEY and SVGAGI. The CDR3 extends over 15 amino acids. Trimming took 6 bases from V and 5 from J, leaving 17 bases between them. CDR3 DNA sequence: TGTGCCAGCAGAACTCAGGCGGCGGGCAACAATGAGCAGTTCTTC. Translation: CASRTQAAGNNEQFF.

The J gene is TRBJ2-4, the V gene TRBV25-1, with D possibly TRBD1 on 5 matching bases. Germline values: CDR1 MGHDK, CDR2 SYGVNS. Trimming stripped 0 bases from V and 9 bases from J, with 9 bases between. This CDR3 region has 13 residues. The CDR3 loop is CASSEYQGSIQYF. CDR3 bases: TGTGCCAGCAGTGAATATCAGGGCAGCATTCAGTACTTC. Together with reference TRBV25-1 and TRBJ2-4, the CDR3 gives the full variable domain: EADIYQTPRYLVIGTGKKITLECSQTMGHDKMYWYQQDPGMELHLIHYSYGVNSTEKGDLSSESTVSRIRTEHFPLTLESARPSHTSQYLCASSEYQGSIQYFGAGTRLSVL.

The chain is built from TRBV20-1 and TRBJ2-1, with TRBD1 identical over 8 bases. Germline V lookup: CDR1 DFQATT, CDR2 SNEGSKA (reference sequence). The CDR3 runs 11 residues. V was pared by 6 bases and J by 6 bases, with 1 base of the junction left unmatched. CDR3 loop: CSADRGNEQFF. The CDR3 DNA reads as TGCAGTGCCGACAGGGGCAATGAGCAGTTCTTC.

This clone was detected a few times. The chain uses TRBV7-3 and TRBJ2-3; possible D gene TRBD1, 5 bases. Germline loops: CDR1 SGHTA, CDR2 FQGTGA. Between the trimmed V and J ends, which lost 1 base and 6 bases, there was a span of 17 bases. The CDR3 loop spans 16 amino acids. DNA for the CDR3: TGTGCCAGCAGCTTAAGTAGGAGCCTAGGGGCGGATACGCAGTATTTT. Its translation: CASSLSRSLGADTQYF.

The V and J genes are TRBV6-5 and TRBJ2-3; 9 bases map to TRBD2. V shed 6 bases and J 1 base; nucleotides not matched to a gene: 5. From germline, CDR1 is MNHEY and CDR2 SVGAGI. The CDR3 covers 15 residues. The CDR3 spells CASRGGRVGTDTQYF. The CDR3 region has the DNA TGTGCCAGCAGAGGCGGGAGGGTTGGCACAGATACGCAGTATTTT.

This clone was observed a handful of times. The CDR3 is CASSPFGGHEQYF. CDR3 bases: TGTGCCAGCTCCCCCTTCGGCGGCCACGAGCAGTACTTC. The V and J genes are TRBV18 and TRBJ2-7; no clear D. V gave up 6 bases and J gave up 5 bases, with 14 bases separating them. Germline CDR1 and CDR2: KGHSH and LQKENI. The CDR3 length is 13 residues. The whole variable domain, filled in from reference TRBV18 and TRBJ2-7, reads NAGVMQNPRHLVRRRGQEARLRCSPMKGHSHVYWYRQLPEEGLKFMVYLQKENIIDESGMPKERFSAEFPKEGPSILRIQQVVRGDSAAYFCASSPFGGHEQYFGPGTRLTVT.

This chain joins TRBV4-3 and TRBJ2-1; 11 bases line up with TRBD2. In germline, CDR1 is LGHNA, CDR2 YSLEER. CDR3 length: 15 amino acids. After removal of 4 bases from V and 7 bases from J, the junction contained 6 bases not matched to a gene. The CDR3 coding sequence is TGCGCCAGCAGCCTAGCGGGAGGGCCGGTGAATGAGCAGTTCTTC. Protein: CASSLAGGPVNEQFF.

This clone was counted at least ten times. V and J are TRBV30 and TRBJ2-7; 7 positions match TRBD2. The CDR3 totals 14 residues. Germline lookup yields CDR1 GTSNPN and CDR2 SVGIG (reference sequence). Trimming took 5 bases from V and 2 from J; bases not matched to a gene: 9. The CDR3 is CAWRRGMVTYEQYF. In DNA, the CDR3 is TGTGCCTGGCGGCGGGGGATGGTCACCTACGAGCAGTACTTC.

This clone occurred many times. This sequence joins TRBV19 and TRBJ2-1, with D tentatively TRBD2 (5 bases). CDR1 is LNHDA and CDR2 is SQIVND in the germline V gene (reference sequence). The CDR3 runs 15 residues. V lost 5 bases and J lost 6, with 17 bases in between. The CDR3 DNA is TGTGCCAGTAGTGCGAGCATCCTAGCAGGCAATGAGCAGTTCTTC. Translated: CASSASILAGNEQFF.

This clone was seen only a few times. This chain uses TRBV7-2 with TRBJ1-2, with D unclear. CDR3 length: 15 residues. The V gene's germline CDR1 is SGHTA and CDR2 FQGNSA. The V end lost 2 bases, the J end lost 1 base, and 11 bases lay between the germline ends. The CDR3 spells CASSLSVVGNYGYTF. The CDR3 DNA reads TGTGCCAGCAGCTTATCCGTTGTCGGTAACTATGGCTACACCTTC.